The T cell receptor beta chain under discussion was sequenced for a study of blood T cell repertoires in COVID-19. For the study at large: COVID-19 samples, acute and convalescent, were from the United States, Italy and Spain.

Under the authors' procedure: Scientists estimated how many nucleated cells there were by amplifying reference gene primers. The table came from immunoSEQ multiplex PCR; TCRdb's copy has only in-frame clones and leaves some out. The V and J calls and clone size are taken from that table; D and trimming were inferred from the DNA. Of 300,000 to 400,000 clones in the sample, 70% to 90% were seen once. Deletions cut 0 bases from V and 2 bases from J, with 12 bases between. Germline loops: CDR1 SGHKS, CDR2 YYEKEE (reference sequence). The CDR3 runs to 16 residues. The source of this sequence is a woman aged 40 to 50 with acute COVID-19. Input material: PBMCs or T cells enriched from blood (not recorded which). The gene calls are TRBV5-5 and TRBJ1-3; possibly TRBD1 for D (5 bases). DNA for the CDR3: TGTGCCAGCAGCTTGGTCCACGGGGGTGCTGGAAACACCATATATTTT. This gives the protein CASSLVHGGAGNTIYF.